The 18 T cell receptor beta chains in this list originate from one sample, sequenced in a study of Graves' ophthalmopathy and Graves' hyperthyroidism. TCR beta CDR3 regions were amplified from RNA transcripts. Second-round multiplex PCR came after a first-round RT-PCR that employed HTBI primers. TCRdb ran MiXCR on the multiplex PCR reads and lists one entry per CDR3 protein. The table lists about 740,000 distinct CDR3 sequences, 40% of them singletons. Sample: peripheral blood. The source is an adult man with Graves' ophthalmopathy.

This clonotype came up a few times. V is TRBV7-9 and J is TRBJ1-4; 7 nucleotides match TRBD1. The CDR3 extends over 17 amino acids. The V and J ends lost 5 bases and 3 bases, in that order; junction bases with no gene match: 12. The germline gives CDR1 SEHNR, CDR2 FQNEAQ (reference sequence). CDR3 protein: CASSRRTRGFANEKLFF. Written as DNA, the CDR3 is TGTGCCAGCAGCCGAAGGACCAGGGGGTTTGCTAATGAAAAACTGTTTTTT.

Comment on this clonotype: This sequence may be a read error, since a much larger clone differs from it by one base. Here the CDR3 omits its conserved ending phenylalanine or tryptophan, so a read error is the likely source. The chain recombines TRBV10-2 with TRBJ1-2, with 8 bases aligning to TRBD1. From germline, CDR1 is WSHSY and CDR2 SAAADI. The CDR3 contains 14 residues. J lost 6 bases, V lost 4 bases, and 7 bases had no gene match. The CDR3 nucleotides read TGCGCCAGCAGTGGCGCAGGGGGCGAAAATGGCTACACCCTC. Protein: CASSGAGGENGYTL.

V and J are TRBV12-3 or TRBV12-4 and TRBJ1-6, with D possibly TRBD1 on 5 matching bases. V gave up 5 bases and J gave up 0 bases, with 14 bases separating them. The CDR3 is 17 amino acids. DNA for the CDR3: TGTGCCAGCAGTAACCTCAGGGCTAGCTCCTATAATTCACCCCTCCACTTT. Amino acid sequence: CASSNLRASSYNSPLHF.

This chain connects TRBV25-1 to TRBJ1-5; D gene unclear. CDR3 size: 14 residues. Germline lookup yields CDR1 MGHDK and CDR2 SYGVNS. Trimming stripped 5 bases from V and 7 bases from J, with 15 bases between. CDR3 protein: CASSFRAGVQPQHF. CDR3 bases: TGTGCCAGCAGTTTCCGTGCGGGCGTACAGCCCCAGCATTTT.

Concerning this clonotype: Compared with germline, one end of the junction differs, possibly owing to a read error. V and J are TRBV12-3 or TRBV12-4 and TRBJ2-7; D is unclear. This CDR3 region has 14 residues. The CDR3: CASSFGRSSYEQNF. CDR3 nucleotides: TGTGCCAGCAGTTTTGGACGGAGCTCCTACGAGCAGAACTTC.

The rearrangement uses TRBV7-9 and TRBJ2-5; D perhaps matches TRBD1 (5 bases). Germline CDR1 reads SEHNR; CDR2 reads FQNEAQ (reference sequence). CDR3 size: 15 residues. V lost 8 bases and J lost 2, with 18 bases in between. The DNA for the CDR3 is TGTGCCAGCCGCCCAAGCCGCAGGGCGCAAGAGACCCAGTACTTC. It is translated as CASRPSRRAQETQYF.

This clonotype is a singleton in its sample. The chain couples TRBV25-1 to TRBJ1-5; D is unclear. This CDR3 has 17 amino acids. Germline lookup yields CDR1 MGHDK and CDR2 SYGVNS. With 5 bases removed from V and 2 bases from J, the gap between germline ends came to 19 bases. CDR3 in DNA: TGTGCCAGCAGTCCTAATAGACCCCAGGCAGGCAATCAGCCCCAGCATTTT. It codes for CASSPNRPQAGNQPQHF.

This clonotype was seen a handful of times. The chain links TRBV19 to TRBJ1-1; D is unresolved. V lost 6 bases to trimming and J lost 7 bases, with 21 bases between them. The CDR3 extends over 15 amino acids. Germline-derived CDR1 and CDR2 are LNHDA and SQIVND (reference sequence). The CDR3 bases are TGTGCCAGTAGGTTACAACCGAGGGCGCTCGTTGAAGCTTTCTTT. Protein product: CASRLQPRALVEAFF.

This chain links TRBV15 with TRBJ2-3; TRBD1 agrees at 7 bases. Germline V lookup: CDR1 LNHNV, CDR2 YYDKDF (reference sequence). V was pared by 3 bases and J by 0 bases, with 3 bases of the junction left unmatched. The CDR3 is made up of 15 amino acids. The CDR3 sequence: CATSSTGDSTDTQYF. CDR3 coding DNA: TGTGCCACCAGCAGTACAGGGGATAGCACAGATACGCAGTATTTT.

The sample holds many counts of this clonotype. The chain is built from TRBV29-1 and TRBJ2-5, with D perhaps matching TRBD1 (6 bases). V lost 8 bases to trimming and J lost 5 bases, with 18 bases between them. Germline V gene sequence: CDR1 SQVTM, CDR2 ANQGSEA. The CDR3 contains 13 residues. DNA of the CDR3: TGCAGCCACCCTGGGGGCTCTGGGGAGACCCAGTACTTC. Encoded protein: CSHPGGSGETQYF.

The gene calls are TRBV5-1 and TRBJ1-1; weak D call: TRBD1 (6 bases). The CDR3 sequence is 15 residues long. In germline, CDR1 is SGHRS, CDR2 YFSETQ. V was trimmed by 0 bases and J by 5 bases, leaving 14 bases between them. The CDR3 reads CASSLVGGAETEAFF. The CDR3 DNA follows: TGCGCCAGCAGCTTGGTGGGGGGCGCGGAGACTGAAGCTTTCTTT.

A word on this clonotype: Being one base from a much bigger clone, this may be a read error. The chain carries TRBV7-3 and TRBJ1-1, with no clear D. Per the germline V gene, CDR1 is SGHTA and CDR2 is FQGTGA. The CDR3 runs to 13 residues. CDR3: CASRLRMNTEAFF. The CDR3 nucleotides read TGTGCCAGCAGATTAAGGATGAACACTGAAGCTTTCTTT.

Regarding this clonotype: A much larger clone lies a single base off, so this may be a read error. This chain connects TRBV29-1 to TRBJ2-7, with a tentative D call TRBD1 (5 bases). The CDR3 has 13 amino acids. Germline V gene data show CDR1 as SQVTM and CDR2 as ANQGSEA. CDR3: CSVLTDSSYEQCF. As DNA, the CDR3 is TGCAGCGTGTTGACAGACTCCTCCTACGAGCAGTGCTTC.

V usage is TRBV5-1 and J usage is TRBJ2-7, with D perhaps matching TRBD2 (5 bases). The CDR3 has 13 residues. Germline CDR1 and CDR2: SGHRS and YFSETQ. Trimming cost V 2 bases and J 5 bases, with 11 bases left between them. CDR3 in amino acids: CASSFAGSDEQYF. The CDR3 DNA is TGCGCCAGCAGCTTTGCTGGGAGCGACGAGCAGTACTTC.

This clonotype was observed a few times. The chain employs TRBV2 and TRBJ2-7, with 8 bases lining up with TRBD2. V shed 5 bases, J shed 6 bases, and the junction held 9 bases outside the gene matches. CDR1 and CDR2 (germline): SNHLY, FYNNEI. There are 14 residues in the CDR3. The CDR3 loop reads CASSPFRGGGEQYF. CDR3 in DNA: TGTGCCAGCAGTCCCTTCCGGGGGGGGGGCGAGCAGTACTTC.

The chain has TRBV29-1 and TRBJ1-2; D uncertain. With 2 bases removed from V and 2 bases from J, the gap between germline ends came to 9 bases. The CDR3 contains 13 residues. Germline assignment: CDR1 SQVTM and CDR2 ANQGSEA. The CDR3 here is CSVEPAGNYGYTF. The CDR3, as DNA: TGCAGCGTTGAACCAGCGGGAAACTATGGCTACACCTTC. Full variable domain (missing parts from reference TRBV29-1 and TRBJ1-2): SAVISQKPSRDICQRGTSLTIQCQVDSQVTMMFWYRQQPGQSLTLIATANQGSEATYESGFVIDKFPISRPNLTFSTLTVSNMSPEDSSIYLCSVEPAGNYGYTFGSGTRLTVV.

In its sample, this clonotype was seen a few times. V and J are TRBV20-1 and TRBJ1-5; the D is unclear. Germline V lookup: CDR1 DFQATT, CDR2 SNEGSKA (reference sequence). Trimming left V 3 bases short and J 2 bases short, with 11 bases between. This CDR3 has 14 residues. CDR3 nucleotides: TGCAGTGCTAGTACCACGCGGGGCAATCAGCCCCAGCATTTT. Translation: CSASTTRGNQPQHF.

In its sample, this clonotype was seen once. The chain is built from TRBV11-2 and TRBJ1-2; no clear D gene. CDR1 and CDR2 (germline): SGHAT, FQNNGV. The CDR3 has 15 residues. Trimming left V 5 bases short and J 3 bases short, with 16 bases between. The CDR3 DNA reads TGTGCCAGCAGCAAAGATCGTTGGGGTGACTATGGCTACACCTTC. Amino acids: CASSKDRWGDYGYTF. Complete variable domain (other parts from reference TRBV11-2 and TRBJ1-2): EAGVAQSPRYKIIEKRQSVAFWCNPISGHATLYWYQQILGQGPKLLIQFQNNGVVDDSQLPKDRFSAERLKGVDSTLKIQPAKLEDSAVYLCASSKDRWGDYGYTFGSGTRLTVV.